The next 31 T cell receptor beta chains were all read from a single sample in a study of cytomegalovirus exposure and HLA in healthy donors. Method: immunoSEQ multiplex PCR; TCRdb's copy keeps in-frame clones and lacks some. The sample holds about 150,000 clones, 94% seen once. The sequencing input was PBMCs. The source of these receptors is a man aged 18 to 29 in good health and CMV-seropositive.

The chain carries TRBV5-4 and TRBJ2-5, with D tentatively TRBD1 (5 bases). The CDR3 has 14 residues. V was pared by 0 bases and J by 4 bases, with 10 bases between. Germline V gene data show CDR1 as SGHNT and CDR2 as YYREEE (reference sequence). This CDR3 is CASSLGGPTETQYF. Written as DNA, the CDR3 is TGTGCCAGCAGCTTGGGGGGCCCCACAGAGACCCAGTACTTC.

DNA of the CDR3: TGCGCCAGCAGCGGCGGACTAGCGGGAGGCAACACCGGGGAGCTGTTTTTT. Amino acids: CASSGGLAGGNTGELFF. The rearrangement links TRBV5-1 to TRBJ2-2; 14 positions agree with TRBD2. Germline values: CDR1 SGHRS, CDR2 YFSETQ. V was pared by 4 bases and J by 2 bases, with 4 bases of the junction left unmatched. CDR3 length: 17 residues.

The V call is TRBV6-5, the J call TRBJ2-7; D gene uncertain. Germline V gene lookup returns CDR1 MNHEY and CDR2 SVGAGI. The V gene lost 6 bases and the J gene lost 4 bases, with 7 bases spanning the gap. CDR3 length: 11 amino acids. CDR3 nucleotides: TGTGCCAGCAGGAGACTTTACGAGCAGTACTTC. This translates into CASRRLYEQYF.

The V and J genes are TRBV5-1 and TRBJ2-3, with D possibly TRBD2 on 6 matching bases. The V and J ends lost 4 bases and 4 bases respectively, with 16 bases between them. CDR3 length equals 15 residues. Germline loops: CDR1 SGHRS, CDR2 YFSETQ. The chain's CDR3 is CASSPMEGPADTQYF. CDR3 nucleotide sequence: TGCGCCAGCAGCCCGATGGAGGGCCCCGCAGATACGCAGTATTTT.

This chain links TRBV29-1 with TRBJ1-2; D remains ambiguous. Looked up from germline, CDR1 is SQVTM and CDR2 is ANQGSEA. Deletions cut 3 bases from V and 4 bases from J, with 15 bases between. The CDR3 extends over 14 amino acids. This CDR3 reads CSVEDSELGYGYTF. CDR3 DNA sequence: TGCAGCGTTGAGGACTCAGAACTAGGCTATGGCTACACCTTC. Variable domain in full (rest from reference TRBV29-1 and TRBJ1-2): SAVISQKPSRDICQRGTSLTIQCQVDSQVTMMFWYRQQPGQSLTLIATANQGSEATYESGFVIDKFPISRPNLTFSTLTVSNMSPEDSSIYLCSVEDSELGYGYTFGSGTRLTVV.

The chain carries TRBV2 and TRBJ1-6; 7 bases agree with TRBD1. The CDR3 spans 14 residues. The J segment lost 6 bases and the V segment lost 6 bases, leaving 5 bases of the junction unmatched. Germline-derived CDR1 and CDR2 are SNHLY and FYNNEI. CDR3 DNA sequence: TGTGCCAGCAGACTCGGGACAGTTAATTCACCCCTCCACTTT. Residues: CASRLGTVNSPLHF.

The genes are TRBV6-5 and TRBJ2-1, with D possibly matching TRBD2 (7 bases). The V and J ends lost 2 bases and 8 bases respectively, with 13 bases between them. The CDR3 has 14 amino acids. Germline V gene sequence: CDR1 MNHEY, CDR2 SVGAGI. In DNA, the CDR3 is TGTGCCAGCAGTTACCCGGGGGGCAGCGATGAGCAGTTCTTC. Protein sequence: CASSYPGGSDEQFF.

The chain carries TRBV6-5 and TRBJ2-2; 7 nucleotides align to TRBD1. CDR1 and CDR2 from the germline V gene are MNHEY and SVGAGI. This CDR3 has 15 amino acids. The V gene end was trimmed by 5 bases and the J gene end by 1 base; junction bases not matched to a gene: 4. CDR3 nucleotide sequence: TGTGCCAGCAGTACACGGACAGGGAACACCGGGGAGCTGTTTTTT. Translating it yields CASSTRTGNTGELFF.

J is TRBJ2-5 and V is TRBV7-8, with TRBD2 matching 12 bases. Trimming took 7 bases from V and 6 from J; bases not matched to a gene: 6. The CDR3 length is 14 residues. Per germline, CDR1 SGHVS and CDR2 FQNEAQ. CDR3 sequence: CASTMTSGRKTQYF. CDR3 nucleotide sequence: TGTGCCAGCACGATGACTAGCGGGAGAAAGACCCAGTACTTC. The variable domain in full, with the rest retrieved from reference TRBV7-8 and TRBJ2-5, is GAGVSQSPRYKVAKRGQDVALRCDPISGHVSLFWYQQALGQGPEFLTYFQNEAQLDKSGLPSDRFFAERPEGSVSTLKIQRTQQEDSAVYLCASTMTSGRKTQYFGPGTRLLVL.

The J gene is TRBJ2-2, the V gene TRBV27, with 8 bases identical to TRBD2. Looked up from germline, CDR1 is MNHEY and CDR2 is SMNVEV (reference sequence). The CDR3 runs 15 residues. J gave up 7 bases and V 4 bases, and 8 bases lay outside the gene matches. The DNA for the CDR3 is TGTGCCAGCAGTTCGAGGACTAGCCGGGGCGGGGAGCTGTTTTTT. Protein product: CASSSRTSRGGELFF.

The genes are TRBV6-5 and TRBJ2-3; 7 nucleotides match TRBD2. CDR1 and CDR2 (germline): MNHEY, SVGAGI. V shed 6 bases, J shed 2 bases, and the junction held 5 bases outside the gene matches. The CDR3 extends over 14 amino acids. The CDR3 sequence: CASRRESHTDTQYF. Here the CDR3 DNA reads TGTGCCAGCAGGCGGGAGAGCCACACAGATACGCAGTATTTT.

The CDR3 DNA reads TGTGCCAGCAGCCTTATGAGGACAGATACGCAGTATTTT. It codes for CASSLMRTDTQYF. The chain couples TRBV5-8 to TRBJ2-3; unclear D gene. V lost 4 bases to trimming and J lost 3 bases, with 9 bases between them. Germline V lookup: CDR1 SGHTS, CDR2 YDEGEE. The CDR3 is 13 residues long.

J is TRBJ2-7 and V is TRBV4-1, with TRBD2 identical over 8 bases. This CDR3 is 13 amino acids long. The trim removed 0 bases at V and 6 bases at J, leaving 1 base unmatched. Germline lookup yields CDR1 MGHRA and CDR2 YSYEKL. In nucleotides, the CDR3 is TGCGCCAGCAGCCAAGAACTAGCGGTCGAGCAGTACTTC. Translated: CASSQELAVEQYF.

The CDR3 nucleotides read TGTGCCAGCAGCCAATCCCAGGCAGGTAATCAGCCCCAGCATTTT. This translates into CASSQSQAGNQPQHF. The chain carries TRBV16 and TRBJ1-5; no reliable D call. The CDR3 has 15 amino acids. CDR1 and CDR2 (germline): KGHSY, FQNENV. Trimming took off 0 bases at V and 4 bases at J, with 10 bases between the two ends.

The chain recombines TRBV10-3 with TRBJ1-1; D uncertain. V dropped 7 bases and J dropped 1 base, with 7 bases sitting between them. CDR1 and CDR2 from the germline V gene are ENHRY and SYGVKD. The CDR3 totals 12 residues. Here the CDR3 reads CAIKSGNTEAFF. The DNA of the CDR3 is TGTGCCATCAAATCAGGGAACACTGAAGCTTTCTTT.

The chain carries TRBV7-9 and TRBJ2-5, with D unresolved. CDR3 length equals 14 residues. V was pared by 3 bases and J by 2 bases, with 10 bases between. The V gene's germline CDR1 is SEHNR and CDR2 FQNEAQ (reference sequence). CDR3 DNA sequence: TGTGCCAGCAGCTTGACACCCGAACAAGAGACCCAGTACTTC. Its translation: CASSLTPEQETQYF.

The chain links TRBV2 to TRBJ2-5, with TRBD1 matching 8 bases. The junction had 10 bases not matched to a gene; V was cut back by 6 bases and J by 7 bases. This CDR3 comprises 14 residues. Germline V gene data show CDR1 as SNHLY and CDR2 as FYNNEI. Written as DNA, the CDR3 is TGTGCCAGCAGCAAAGAACAGGGGGTCCGGACCCAGTACTTC. Protein sequence: CASSKEQGVRTQYF.

V and J are TRBV5-4 and TRBJ2-2, with 10 bases that match TRBD2. V was clipped by 4 bases and J by 0 bases; unmatched bases: 6. This CDR3 has 17 residues. In germline, CDR1 is SGHNT, CDR2 YYREEE (reference sequence). The CDR3 is CASSVAGLASNTGELFF. CDR3 coding DNA: TGTGCCAGCAGCGTCGCGGGACTAGCGTCGAACACCGGGGAGCTGTTTTTT.

J is TRBJ1-1 and V is TRBV4-1; D possibly corresponds to TRBD1 (6 bases). This CDR3 is 16 amino acids long. CDR1 is MGHRA, CDR2 YSYEKL, per germline. The V end was cut by 4 bases, the J end by 5 bases, with 20 bases between. Here the CDR3 DNA reads TGCGCCAGCAGCCGAGGTGCGACAGGAAGTAAGACTGAAGCTTTCTTT. Translated: CASSRGATGSKTEAFF.

In DNA form, the CDR3 reads TGTGCCAGCAGATTACAGGGCCCGGGGGGGACTGAAGCTTTCTTT. Its translation is CASRLQGPGGTEAFF. The chain links TRBV2 to TRBJ1-1, with a possible D match to TRBD1 (6 bases). V gave up 6 bases and J gave up 5 bases, with 19 bases separating them. Germline CDR1 SNHLY, CDR2 FYNNEI. The CDR3 loop spans 15 amino acids.

This chain uses TRBV27 with TRBJ2-3; 7 nucleotides match TRBD2. Germline-derived CDR1 and CDR2 are MNHEY and SMNVEV (reference sequence). Losses at the gene ends were 1 base for V and 0 bases for J; bases not matched to a gene: 7. The CDR3 sequence is 17 residues long. The CDR3, as DNA: TGTGCCAGCAGTTTATTCGCCCTGGGGGGGAGCACAGATACGCAGTATTTT. It translates to CASSLFALGGSTDTQYF.

The rearrangement links TRBV19 to TRBJ2-1; weak D call: TRBD1 (5 bases). Deletions cut 5 bases from V and 7 bases from J, with 9 bases between. CDR1 and CDR2 from the germline V gene are LNHDA and SQIVND (reference sequence). CDR3 length: 12 residues. CDR3 sequence reads: CASSSGWNEQFF. DNA of the CDR3: TGTGCCAGTAGTTCAGGGTGGAATGAGCAGTTCTTC.

The J gene is TRBJ2-3, the V gene TRBV29-1; the match to TRBD2 covers 15 bases. With 2 bases clipped from V and 4 bases from J, the junction kept 4 bases outside the gene matches. The germline V gene has CDR1 SQVTM and CDR2 ANQGSEA. The CDR3 contains 16 residues. As DNA, the CDR3 is TGCAGCGTTGAACGCGGACTAGCGGGAGGGGCAGATACGCAGTATTTT. The encoded protein is CSVERGLAGGADTQYF.

This clone was counted once. V is TRBV7-9 and J is TRBJ2-6, with 8 bases matching TRBD1. Germline-derived CDR1 and CDR2 are SEHNR and FQNEAQ (reference sequence). The CDR3 is 18 residues long. The V segment lost 5 bases and the J segment 0 bases; nucleotides outside the gene matches: 9. The CDR3 loop reads CASSPDREIPSGANVLTF. In DNA form, the CDR3 reads TGTGCCAGCAGCCCGGACAGGGAAATCCCCTCTGGGGCCAACGTCCTGACTTTC.

The chain carries TRBV27 and TRBJ2-7, with D possibly matching TRBD2 (6 bases). Trimming took 3 bases from V and 3 from J, leaving 12 bases between them. From germline, CDR1 is MNHEY and CDR2 SMNVEV (reference sequence). The CDR3 spans 14 residues. The CDR3 region has the DNA TGTGCCAGCAGTTTGGGGGGTCGTAGCTACGAGCAGTACTTC. Its translation: CASSLGGRSYEQYF.

The V call is TRBV9, the J call TRBJ2-3; TRBD1 matches at 9 bases. The length of the CDR3 is 16 residues. The germline V gene encodes CDR1 SGDLS and CDR2 YYNGEE. The V and J ends lost 5 bases and 1 base, in that order; junction bases with no gene match: 8. CDR3 amino acids: CASSDTGQGGTDTQYF. CDR3 bases: TGTGCCAGCAGTGACACGGGACAGGGAGGCACAGATACGCAGTATTTT.

Comment on this clone: Its ends do not fully match the called genes, so a read error is possible. The chain has TRBV29-1 and TRBJ2-1; a weak D match, TRBD1 (5 bases). CDR3 length: 11 residues. Per germline, CDR1 SQVTM and CDR2 ANQGSEA. CDR3 sequence: CSVESMGPVIF. In nucleotides, the CDR3 is TGCAGCGTTGAGTCCATGGGGCCGGTGATCTTC.

The CDR3: CASSSGSYSTDTQYF. The DNA of the CDR3 is TGCGCCAGCAGCTCGGGAAGTTATAGCACAGATACGCAGTATTTT. This sequence joins TRBV5-1 and TRBJ2-3; TRBD2 might be the D (5 bases). CDR1 and CDR2 (germline): SGHRS, YFSETQ. The CDR3 consists of 15 residues. V was shortened by 3 bases and J by 0 bases, with 11 bases between the two germline ends.

V gene TRBV2 combines with J gene TRBJ2-3, with D tentatively TRBD1 (6 bases). Germline CDR1 and CDR2: SNHLY and FYNNEI. This CDR3 contains 14 residues. V lost 7 bases and J lost 1, with 12 bases in between. CDR3 in DNA: TGTGCCAGCAAATGGAACAGGGGCACAGATACGCAGTATTTT. This codes for CASKWNRGTDTQYF.

This clone was counted only a few times. The CDR3 DNA reads TGTGCCAGCAGTTCCCCGACAGGGTACAATGAGCAGTTCTTC. Translated: CASSSPTGYNEQFF. V and J are TRBV28 and TRBJ2-1; 7 nucleotides agree with TRBD1. The V gene's germline CDR1 is MDHEN and CDR2 SYDVKM. After removal of 4 bases from V and 4 bases from J, the junction contained 4 bases not matched to a gene. This CDR3 has 14 amino acids.

The V and J genes are TRBV5-4 and TRBJ1-1, with 8 positions matching TRBD1. CDR1 and CDR2 (germline): SGHNT, YYREEE (reference sequence). This CDR3 spans 16 amino acids. V shed 4 bases, J shed 1 base, and the junction held 9 bases outside the gene matches. CDR3 nucleotide sequence: TGTGCCAGCAGCCAGATGTCTACAGGGGGGAACACTGAAGCTTTCTTT. Translating gives CASSQMSTGGNTEAFF.